A single sample gave rise to the 8 T cell receptor beta chains below, sequenced in a study of T cells in Graves' hyperthyroidism and ophthalmopathy. The CDR3 regions of TCR beta were amplified from RNA transcripts. A first-round RT-PCR of the TCR CDR3 used the HTBI primer set. TCRdb passed the multiplex PCR reads through MiXCR, listing each CDR3 protein once. The table records hundreds of thousands of distinct CDR3 sequences, 30% to 40% of them present only once. The sample was blood. All receptors derive from a middle-aged woman with Graves' hyperthyroidism.

The V call is TRBV20-1, the J call TRBJ2-2; D not resolved. V lost 7 bases, J lost 3 bases, and 18 bases lay in between. CDR1 is DFQATT, CDR2 SNEGSKA, per germline (reference sequence). The CDR3 is 15 residues long. The CDR3 sequence: CSVIRNSIDTGELFF. DNA of the CDR3: TGCAGTGTAATCCGGAACAGCATCGACACCGGGGAGCTGTTTTTT.

This clonotype has ten or more counts. V and J are TRBV29-1 and TRBJ1-3; D perhaps matches TRBD1 (5 bases). V was clipped by 7 bases and J by 4 bases, with 11 bases between them. The germline V gene encodes CDR1 SQVTM and CDR2 ANQGSEA. This CDR3 region has 12 residues. CDR3 in DNA: TGCAGCGCTGGGGCAGAAGGAAACACCATATATTTT. Translating it yields CSAGAEGNTIYF.

This clonotype was seen many times. V is TRBV7-8 and J is TRBJ1-2; TRBD1 might be the D (5 bases). This CDR3 contains 15 residues. Germline V CDR1 and CDR2: SGHVS, FQNEAQ. Trimming removed 1 base at V and 5 bases at J, with 14 bases between. The CDR3 loop is CASSLEAGLAYGYTF. CDR3 DNA: TGTGCCAGCAGCTTAGAGGCAGGGTTAGCGTATGGCTACACCTTC.

This clonotype was picked up many times. The rearrangement links TRBV29-1 to TRBJ1-2; 9 bases map to TRBD1. This CDR3 region has 13 residues. The germline CDR1 and CDR2 sequences are SQVTM and ANQGSEA. The J segment lost 7 bases and the V segment lost 4 bases, leaving 7 bases of the junction unmatched. The CDR3 protein is CSVARDRVGGYTF. In DNA, the CDR3 is TGCAGCGTTGCCCGGGACAGGGTCGGTGGCTACACCTTC.

The genes are TRBV7-6 and TRBJ1-3; maybe TRBD1 (6 bases). The V end was cut by 7 bases, the J end by 1 base, with 23 bases between. Per the germline V gene, CDR1 is SGHVS and CDR2 is FNYEAQ. The CDR3 is made up of 18 amino acids. Here the CDR3 reads CASIPPFRGGESGNTIYF. The DNA for the CDR3 is TGTGCCAGCATCCCTCCATTTAGGGGGGGTGAGTCTGGAAACACCATATATTTT. The full variable domain, completed using reference TRBV7-6 and TRBJ1-3, is GAGVSQSPRYKVTKRGQDVALRCDPISGHVSLYWYRQALGQGPEFLTYFNYEAQQDKSGLPNDRFSAERPEGSISTLTIQRTEQRDSAMYRCASIPPFRGGESGNTIYFGEGSWLTVV.

This clonotype appeared a few times. This chain uses TRBV6-2 or TRBV6-3 with TRBJ2-2; D may be TRBD2 (6 bases). The V end was cut by 2 bases, the J end by 0 bases, with 10 bases between. The CDR3 runs 16 residues. The germline V gene encodes CDR1 MNHEY and CDR2 SVGEGT. This CDR3 is CASSYPSGSNTGELFF. CDR3 DNA sequence: TGTGCCAGCAGTTACCCAAGCGGGTCGAACACCGGGGAGCTGTTTTTT.

The table lists this clonotype with a count of one. The V and J genes are TRBV9 and TRBJ2-2; D not resolved. Trimming removed 8 bases at V and 9 bases at J, with 17 bases between. Germline values: CDR1 SGDLS, CDR2 YYNGEE. The CDR3 totals 13 residues. CDR3 amino acids: CASSSWTVRELFF. DNA of the CDR3: TGTGCCAGTTCCTCGTGGACGGTTCGGGAGCTGTTTTTT.

This clonotype is a singleton in its sample. The rearrangement uses TRBV9 and TRBJ1-3; no definite D call. The CDR3 length is 15 residues. Germline values: CDR1 SGDLS, CDR2 YYNGEE. Deletions cut 0 bases from V and 0 bases from J, with 7 bases between. The CDR3 sequence is CASSVEQSSGNTIYF. The CDR3 DNA follows: TGTGCCAGCAGCGTAGAACAGAGCTCTGGAAACACCATATATTTT.